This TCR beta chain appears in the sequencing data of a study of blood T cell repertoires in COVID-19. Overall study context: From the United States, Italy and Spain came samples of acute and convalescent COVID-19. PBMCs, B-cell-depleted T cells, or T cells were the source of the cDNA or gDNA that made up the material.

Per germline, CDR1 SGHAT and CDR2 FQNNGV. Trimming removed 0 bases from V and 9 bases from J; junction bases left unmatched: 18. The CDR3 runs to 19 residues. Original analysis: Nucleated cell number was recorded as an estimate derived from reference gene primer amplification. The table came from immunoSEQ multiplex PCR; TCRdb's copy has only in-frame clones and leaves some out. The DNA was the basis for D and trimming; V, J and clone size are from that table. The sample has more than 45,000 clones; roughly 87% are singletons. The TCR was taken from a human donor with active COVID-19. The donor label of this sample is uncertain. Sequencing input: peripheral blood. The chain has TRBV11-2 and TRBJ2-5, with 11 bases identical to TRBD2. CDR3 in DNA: TGTGCCAGCAGCTTAGAGGGTTTTGGTAGCGGGGGGGTGCTCGCGGCCCAGTACTTC. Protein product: CASSLEGFGSGGVLAAQYF.